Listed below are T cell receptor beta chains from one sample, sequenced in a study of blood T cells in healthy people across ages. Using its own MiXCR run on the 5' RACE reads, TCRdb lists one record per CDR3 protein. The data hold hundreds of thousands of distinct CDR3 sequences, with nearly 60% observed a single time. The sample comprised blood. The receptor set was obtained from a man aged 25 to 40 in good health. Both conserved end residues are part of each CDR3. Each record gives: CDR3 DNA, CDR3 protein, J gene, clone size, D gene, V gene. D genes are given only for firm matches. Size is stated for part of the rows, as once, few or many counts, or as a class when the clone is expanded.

TGCAGTGCTAGAGATCGGCTAGGGGGCTGGGAGCAGTACTTC	CSARDRLGGWEQYF	TRBJ2-4	few	TRBD1	TRBV20-1
TGTGCCAGCAGTTACCGGGCTGACCGGGGTGGCTACACCTTC	CASSYRADRGGYTF	TRBJ1-2	.	.	TRBV6-6
TGTGCCAGCAGCCACTCCAGCGCAATGAGCTCCTACGAGCAGTACTTC	CASSHSSAMSSYEQYF	TRBJ2-7	.	.	TRBV3-1
TGTGCCAGCAGTTTACCTTCAGGGCAGGATGAGCAGTTCTTC	CASSLPSGQDEQFF	TRBJ2-1	.	.	TRBV28
TGTGCCAGCAGGATAGGGGGCACAATGAACACTGAAGCTTTCTTT	CASRIGGTMNTEAFF	TRBJ1-1	.	TRBD1	TRBV5-4
TGCAGTGCTCAACTCAGCGGGAGGTTTAGTGAGCAGTTCTTC	CSAQLSGRFSEQFF	TRBJ2-1	.	TRBD2	TRBV20-1
TGTGCCAGCAGCCAGAAGAAGGGGACAGGGGGCAATGGCTACACCTTC	CASSQKKGTGGNGYTF	TRBJ1-2	few	TRBD1	TRBV7-9
TGTGCCAGCAGAAGACCGGGCCATTCCTCAGATACGCAGTATTTT	CASRRPGHSSDTQYF	TRBJ2-3	once	.	TRBV28
TGCAGCGTTGACAGGGATGGCCAGCCCCAGCATTTT	CSVDRDGQPQHF	TRBJ1-5	.	.	TRBV29-1
TGTGCCAGCAGCTTAACCGGGCCCACGGATGAGCAGTTCTTC	CASSLTGPTDEQFF	TRBJ2-1	.	.	TRBV7-7
TGCAGTGCTAGAGAGGGCAAAGGTGGGAATCAGCCCCAGCATTTT	CSAREGKGGNQPQHF	TRBJ1-5	few	.	TRBV20-1
TGTGCCAGCAGCCCCACTCCAGGGGTTCGGGAGGGTGAGCAGTTCTTC	CASSPTPGVREGEQFF	TRBJ2-1	.	TRBD2	TRBV7-3
TGTGCCAGCAGTGCCTCTAATGGAGGTACGCAGTATTTT	CASSASNGGTQYF	TRBJ2-3	.	.	TRBV6-2/TRBV6-3
TGTGCCAGCAGCGTAGCTCAGCGGCAAGAGACCCAGTACTTC	CASSVAQRQETQYF	TRBJ2-5	.	.	TRBV9
TGTGCCAGCTCCTCCCCACCCGGACCGCAGTACTTC	CASSSPPGPQYF	TRBJ2-7	.	.	TRBV18
TGTGCCAGCAGCCCAGATCCCAATGAGCAGTTCTTC	CASSPDPNEQFF	TRBJ2-1	.	.	TRBV11-3
TGTGCCAGCGCGCTAGTCCTCACAGATACGCAGTATTTT	CASALVLTDTQYF	TRBJ2-3	.	.	TRBV3-1
TGTGCCAGCAGTTACTCGACGGGGGACACTGAAGCTTTCTTT	CASSYSTGDTEAFF	TRBJ1-1	.	.	TRBV6-5
TGCAGTGCGAGGACCGCCTTGAGGGAGCAGTACTTC	CSARTALREQYF	TRBJ2-7	.	.	TRBV20-1
TGTGCCAGCTCCCCTAGCCCGACAGTCGAAGAGACCCAGTACTTC	CASSPSPTVEETQYF	TRBJ2-5	few	.	TRBV18
TGTGCCAGCAGTTCCAAGTTCGGACAAATCTACAATGAGCAGTTCTTC	CASSSKFGQIYNEQFF	TRBJ2-1	.	.	TRBV7-9
TGCAGTGCCGCGGAGTCCCCGACGCGTTTAGAGACCCAGTACTTC	CSAAESPTRLETQYF	TRBJ2-5	.	.	TRBV20-1
TGCGCCAGCAGCCCACGGACAGGGTGGGCTTTAGATGGCTACACCTTC	CASSPRTGWALDGYTF	TRBJ1-2	.	TRBD1	TRBV4-1
TGTGCCAGCAGCCCCGGACCTAATCCTAACACTGAAGCTTTCTTT	CASSPGPNPNTEAFF	TRBJ1-1	.	.	TRBV6-5
TGTGCCACCAGCAGCGACAGACTATCAAATCAGCCCCAGCATTTT	CATSSDRLSNQPQHF	TRBJ1-5	.	.	TRBV15
TGCGCCAGCAGCCAAGAAGATGGCGGCAGTGGGCATGACATTCAGTACTTC	CASSQEDGGSGHDIQYF	TRBJ2-4	.	.	TRBV4-3
TGCAGCGTCGGAGACAGGGGAAACACTGAAGCTTTCTTT	CSVGDRGNTEAFF	TRBJ1-1	.	TRBD1	TRBV29-1
TGCAGTGCTACACCGCAGGAGGAGCAGTTCTTC	CSATPQEEQFF	TRBJ2-1	.	.	TRBV20-1
TGCAGCACCGGACAAGAGACCCAGTACTTC	CSTGQETQYF	TRBJ2-5	.	.	TRBV20-1
TGTGCCGGGAGTACCGGGACAGGGCGCACCTTC	CAGSTGTGRTF	TRBJ1-2	.	TRBD1	TRBV30
TGCAGTGCTACGCCAGGAACTACCCAAGAGACCCAGTACTTC	CSATPGTTQETQYF	TRBJ2-5	.	.	TRBV20-1
TGTGCCAGCAGCCGACAGGAGGGTAGCTACGAGCAGTACTTC	CASSRQEGSYEQYF	TRBJ2-7	.	.	TRBV4-2
TGTGCCAGCACCCCAGGGGGGGGGTCTGAAGCTTTCTTT	CASTPGGGSEAFF	TRBJ1-1	.	TRBD1	TRBV5-6
TGTGCCAGCAGCCGGACAGGGCCTTTGGATACGCAGTATTTT	CASSRTGPLDTQYF	TRBJ2-3	.	TRBD1	TRBV12-3/TRBV12-4
TGTGCCAGGAGGACTAGCGGGAGGCTCCCCTACGAGCAGTACTTC	CARRTSGRLPYEQYF	TRBJ2-7	.	TRBD2	TRBV9
TGTGCCAGCAGTGGGACAGGGTTCGAGACCCAGTACTTC	CASSGTGFETQYF	TRBJ2-5	.	TRBD1	TRBV28
TGTGCCAGCAGGAGACAGGGGCAAGGCTACGAGCAGTACTTC	CASRRQGQGYEQYF	TRBJ2-7	.	TRBD1	TRBV6-2/TRBV6-3
TGTGCCAGCAGCTCTAGGACCGACTGGGGGACCCAGTACTTC	CASSSRTDWGTQYF	TRBJ2-5	few	.	TRBV6-2/TRBV6-3
TGTGCCAGCAGTGCTTTCCGGACCGGGACAGGGGCTAACTATGGCTACACCTTC	CASSAFRTGTGANYGYTF	TRBJ1-2	few	TRBD1	TRBV25-1
TGCAGCGTTGTCTGGGACAGGGTCCAGCCCCGTCCCTACGAGCAGTACTTC	CSVVWDRVQPRPYEQYF	TRBJ2-7	.	TRBD1	TRBV29-1
TGTGCCAGCAGCTCCCGTACGGGGCCGTTAAGGGCCCCCAATGGCTACACCTTC	CASSSRTGPLRAPNGYTF	TRBJ1-2	.	.	TRBV7-9
TGCAGTGCTATTGTCCGGACTAGGTTGTCCGAGCAGTACTTC	CSAIVRTRLSEQYF	TRBJ2-7	.	TRBD2	TRBV20-1
TGTGCCAGCAGCCTCCACAGCGGGGGGTCTTACGAGCAGTACTTC	CASSLHSGGSYEQYF	TRBJ2-7	few	TRBD2	TRBV3-1
TGTGCCAGCAAATCCCTCCAAAACATTCAGTACTTC	CASKSLQNIQYF	TRBJ2-4	.	.	TRBV12-3/TRBV12-4
TGCAGTGCTAGGGTGACAGCCCAAGAGACCCAGTACTTC	CSARVTAQETQYF	TRBJ2-5	.	.	TRBV20-1
TGCAGCGTCCTCTTGACCGGGAACACTGAAGCTTTCTTT	CSVLLTGNTEAFF	TRBJ1-1	.	.	TRBV29-1